This T cell receptor (beta chain) was observed in a study of blood T cell repertoires in COVID-19 (dated by TCRdb to between 2020 and 2021). Study-level background: Collaborator samples came from the United States, Italy and Spain and covered acute and convalescent phases of COVID-19. The prospective study material was composed of cDNA or gDNA derived from T cells, B-cell-depleted T cells, or PBMCs. The dataset comprised deeply sampled blood TCRbeta repertoires from subjects exposed to, actively infected with, or recovered from COVID-19. The repertoires were released in a freely available public database meant as a resource for research on the immune response to SARS-CoV-2. Samples came from the ongoing ImmuneRACE study (first 160 participants) plus 1,254 subjects from 6 global collaborators. Nearly every sample came with metadata listing a de-identified subject ID, COVID-19 status, age in years and sex. Where available, HLA class I and class II types were taken from metadata supplied by the sample provider and were not determined by assay-based typing. Study-wide findings and limitations: Clinical and demographic metadata were provided uncurated, with the amount varying by source and participant.

Reading the germline V gene (reference sequence) gives CDR1 SGHNT and CDR2 YYREEE. Relative to germline, V is missing 3 bases and J is missing 4 bases, with 8 bases of the junction outside any gene match. Inclusive of the bounding cysteine and phenylalanine, the CDR3 is 17 residues long. Only the CDR3 DNA stays, 51 bases, in frame from base 1. TCRbeta CDR3 regions were amplified from genomic DNA by means of the immunoSEQ Assay, a bias-controlled multiplex PCR. In the paper's pipeline: The number of nucleated cells in each sample was estimated from the amplification of reference gene primers within the assay. To quantify the absolute abundance of each unique TCRbeta CDR3 rearrangement, sequence reads were collapsed and filtered. For each sample, productive Simpson clonality was calculated as the square root of Simpson's diversity index across productive rearrangements. The source is immuneACCESS, and TCRdb retained only in-frame sequences with V and J called. Part of the clones is not carried over; for the studies checked, unresolved V genes explain less than half of this, and the remainder is unexplained. V and J calls and clone size are copied from that table; D and trimming were computed from the DNA. For this sample there are over 70,000 clones; approximately 90% appear just once. The ten largest clones add up to around 2.3% of the sample.

Each collaborating institution followed its own protocols to collect whole blood in K2EDTA tubes. For TCRbeta analysis, collaborators shipped samples as frozen whole blood, isolated PBMCs, or DNA extracted from either of those sample types. Concerning this clone itself: Its antigen is not yet known. There are no base qualities to consult, and no much larger clone falls within one base.

This sequence was found in a human donor with active COVID-19. The donor label of this sample is uncertain. The sample comprised peripheral blood. Recombination linked TRBV5-4 to TRBJ2-4; 12 junctional bases match TRBD1. The DNA is as follows: TGTGCCAGCAGCTCTCCGGGACAGGGGGCTTTAAAAAACATTCAGTACTTC. Translation gives CASSSPGQGALKNIQYF. The CDR3 plus the reference TRBV5-4 and TRBJ2-4 genes for the other parts give the full variable domain: ETGVTQSPTHLIKTRGQQVTLRCSSQSGHNTVSWYQQALGQGPQFIFQYYREEENGRGNFPPRFSGLQFPNYSSELNVNALELDDSALYLCASSSPGQGALKNIQYFGAGTRLSVL.